This T cell receptor beta chain was profiled in a study of T-cell reconstitution after alpha-beta-depleted transplantation in children. As to this clonotype: Its target is not known.

General study points: Surviving recipient T cells and intrathymic progenitors accounted for some patients' high TCRbeta diversity at day 60. T-cell numbers and diversity one year post-transplant derived largely from freshly generated T cells. Where alpha-beta T cells came from about two months after transplant was reportedly several hundred expanded graft clones.

The CDR3 is 15 residues long. CDR1 KGHSH and CDR2 LQKENI come from the germline V gene. V lost 1 base, J lost 3 bases, and 12 bases lay in between. Preparation of the TCRbeta library was carried out with unique molecular identifiers. A single record per CDR3 protein comes from TCRdb applying MiXCR to the PCR reads. The data contain 550,000 to 800,000 distinct CDR3 sequences, less than 15% of them singletons. The sequences come from PBMCs, collected before TCRalphabeta/CD19-depleted stem cell transplant. The chain uses TRBV18 and TRBJ1-1; D unresolved. This sequence was found in a girl aged 2 to 10 with congenital amegakaryocytic thrombocytopenia, due to receive a stem cell transplant. The CDR3 nucleotides are TGTGCCAGCTCACCACGGGATGCAGGAGACACTGAAGCTTTCTTT. It specifies CASSPRDAGDTEAFF.